The clone carrying this TCR beta chain was observed many times. The target antigen is unknown. These data belong to a study of T-cell reconstitution after alpha-beta-depleted transplantation in children. Preparation of the TCRbeta library involved a method that used unique molecular identifiers. TCRdb analysed the PCR reads with MiXCR anew, one entry per CDR3 protein. Among 55,000 to 85,000 distinct CDR3 sequences listed, roughly a tenth were seen once. The CDR3 extends over 14 amino acids. Per the germline V gene, CDR1 is LGHNA and CDR2 is YSLEER. With V trimmed by 4 bases and J by 7 bases, 8 bases remained unmatched. Points from the study as a whole: Surviving recipient T cells and thymic progenitors produced the high day-60 TCRbeta diversity seen in some patients. Several hundred rapidly expanded clones from non-depleted graft cells reportedly supplied alpha-beta T cells about two months post-transplant. By one year post-transplant, T-cell counts and diversity largely arose from T cells that were newly produced.

This receptor was obtained from a boy younger than 18 with acute myeloid leukemia, due to receive a stem cell transplant. Specimen: PBMCs, collected before TCRalphabeta/CD19-depleted stem cell transplant. The rearrangement uses TRBV4-3 and TRBJ2-7; 9 bases map to TRBD1. The CDR3 DNA reads TGCGCCAGCAGCCCCGGGACAGGGATTGGGGAGCAGTACTTC. Translating gives CASSPGTGIGEQYF.